This T cell receptor beta chain was sequenced in a study of cytomegalovirus exposure and HLA in healthy donors. Notes on the study in general: An analysis that was carried out later associated 16,951 TCR beta sequences with HLA alleles at 0.05 false discovery rate. Productive status was seen about 90% or about 30% of the time for most TCR beta V segments in an earlier analysis.

This clone was detected only a few times. Its antigen is not identified. This CDR3 is 12 amino acids long. Trimming removed 6 bases at V and 10 bases at J, with 13 bases between. Germline-derived CDR1 and CDR2 are KGHSH and LQKENI. With 60 Vbeta and 13 Jbeta primers, the PCR was carried out. Using immunoSEQ multiplex PCR, the repertoire was profiled, and TCRdb retains in-frame clones only, with some absent. The sample contains 130,000 or so clones, around 66% of which appear only once. The sequenced material came from PBMCs. The V call is TRBV18, the J call TRBJ2-1; the D gene is possibly TRBD1 (5 bases). The sequence was collected from a woman in her forties in good health and CMV-seropositive. The CDR3 region is CASSRDSDEQFF. In DNA form, the CDR3 reads TGTGCCAGCTCCCGAGACAGCGACGAGCAGTTCTTC.